The T cell receptor beta chain under discussion was sequenced for a study of CD8+CD57+ T cells in acquired aplastic anemia. At the level of the study: Recorded DNA amounts for sorted CD4+ and CD8+ cells had an average of approximately 3 ug. General study points: Between patients and controls, CD8+ Simpson's diversity did not vary significantly.

Previously, flow cytometry had revealed CD8+CD57+ cell expansion in the patients chosen for sequencing. By the time of blood sampling, patients had still received no therapy. CDR3 length: 13 residues. Germline CDR1 is PRHDT and CDR2 is FYEKMQ (reference sequence). The junction had 8 bases not matched to a gene; V was cut back by 8 bases and J by 5 bases. A word on this clonotype: Antigen specificity is unknown.

TCR beta VDJ combinations and CDR3 sequences were profiled from genomic DNA. MiXCR, run by TCRdb on the reads, gives a single entry per CDR3 protein. The table lists about 120,000 distinct CDR3 sequences, approximately 50% of them singletons. The chain couples TRBV13 to TRBJ2-7, with 8 nucleotides matching TRBD1. The sequence came from a human donor with aplastic anemia. The specimen was sorted CD4+, CD8+, or CD8+CD57+ T cells (not recorded which) from PBMCs. DNA of the CDR3: TGTGCCAGCCGGGTAGGACAGGGTGACGAGCAGTACTTC. This codes for CASRVGQGDEQYF. The variable domain in full, completed from reference TRBV13 and TRBJ2-7, reads AAGVIQSPRHLIKEKRETATLKCYPIPRHDTVYWYQQGPGQDPQFLISFYEKMQSDKGSIPDRFSAQQFSDYHSELNMSSLELGDSALYFCASRVGQGDEQYFGPGTRLTVT.